One sample yielded the 23 T cell receptor beta chains listed below, sequenced in a study of shared clonotypes between healthy human individuals. Data came from immunoSEQ multiplex PCR; TCRdb stores just in-frame clones and leaves some out. This sample has 530,000 or so clones, with about 80% found just once. Specimen: PBMCs. The receptors were sampled from a woman in her 40s in good health. Some clones in this sample may be carry-over from other donors' samples.

The gene calls are TRBV10-3 and TRBJ2-1; TRBD2 matches 12 bases. The CDR3 spans 18 residues. From germline, CDR1 is ENHRY and CDR2 SYGVKD. The V and J ends lost 7 bases and 9 bases, in that order; junction bases with no gene match: 19. CDR3 nucleotides: TGTGCCATCATGAGGACTAGCGGGGCCGTTTCGTGGTCCGGTGAGCAGTTCTTC. This codes for CAIMRTSGAVSWSGEQFF.

The chain's CDR3 is CASSSGLAGSTDTQYF. CDR3 bases: TGTGCCAGCAGCTCGGGACTAGCGGGAAGCACAGATACGCAGTATTTT. The gene calls are TRBV9 and TRBJ2-3; TRBD2 agrees at 13 bases. J gave up 0 bases and V 4 bases, and 2 bases lay outside the gene matches. CDR1 is SGDLS and CDR2 is YYNGEE in the germline V gene. CDR3 length: 16 amino acids.

This chain's CDR3 is CSVEVSMGADTQYF. CDR3 bases: TGCAGCGTTGAAGTGTCTATGGGCGCAGATACGCAGTATTTT. The J gene is TRBJ2-3, the V gene TRBV29-1; D unclear. The germline CDR1 and CDR2 sequences are SQVTM and ANQGSEA. V lost 1 base and J 4 bases, leaving 12 bases between the germline ends. The CDR3 length is 14 residues.

As regards this clone: The sample contains more than one DNA sequence encoding this CDR3. The gene calls are TRBV18 and TRBJ2-5; D is possibly TRBD1 (6 bases). CDR3 length equals 13 residues. The V end was cut by 3 bases, the J end by 2 bases, with 7 bases between. Germline lookup yields CDR1 KGHSH and CDR2 LQKENI. The CDR3 protein is CASSPGQQETQYF. CDR3 DNA sequence: TGTGCCAGCTCACCGGGACAACAAGAGACCCAGTACTTC.

The chain is built from TRBV6-4 and TRBJ2-2; the match to TRBD1 covers 7 bases. Per germline, CDR1 MRHNA and CDR2 SNTAGT. The CDR3 covers 17 residues. V lost 0 bases, J lost 6 bases, and 10 bases stayed unmatched. As DNA, the CDR3 is TGTGCCAGCAGTGACTCGAGCAAAGGGGGCGAGTCCGGGGAGCTGTTTTTT. Its translation is CASSDSSKGGESGELFF.

This clone was counted ten times or more. The V and J genes are TRBV10-1 and TRBJ2-3; TRBD2 agrees at 9 bases. With V trimmed by 5 bases and J by 4 bases, 10 bases remained unmatched. The germline CDR1 and CDR2 sequences are WNHNN and SYGVQD (reference sequence). The CDR3 loop spans 16 amino acids. CDR3 in DNA: TGCGCCAGCAGTCCCTGGACTAGCGCCACTGCAGATACGCAGTATTTT. Protein product: CASSPWTSATADTQYF.

The chain employs TRBV4-2 and TRBJ2-5; possible D gene TRBD2, 6 bases. The V end was cut by 1 base, the J end by 3 bases, with 15 bases between. Per germline, CDR1 LGHNA and CDR2 YNFKEQ. The CDR3 has 16 amino acids. The CDR3 spells CASSQGGSGEKETQYF. In nucleotides, the CDR3 is TGTGCCAGCAGCCAAGGTGGTAGCGGAGAAAAAGAGACCCAGTACTTC.

This clone appeared a single time. V is TRBV5-1 and J is TRBJ2-1; TRBD2 matches at 10 bases. V lost 4 bases, J lost 8 bases, and 9 bases stayed unmatched. From germline, CDR1 is SGHRS and CDR2 YFSETQ. CDR3 size: 15 residues. Here the CDR3 DNA reads TGCGCCAGCAGCAGAAGCGGGAGGGCCCTCGATGAGCAGTTCTTC. Translation: CASSRSGRALDEQFF.

The chain joins TRBV19 to TRBJ1-2; no reliable D call. The V end was cut by 7 bases, the J end by 3 bases, with 6 bases between. Germline CDR1 is LNHDA and CDR2 is SQIVND (reference sequence). This CDR3 has 11 residues. CDR3 sequence reads: CASTGYYGYTF. The CDR3 DNA reads TGTGCCAGTACAGGATACTATGGCTACACCTTC.

The genes are TRBV15 and TRBJ1-4; the D is unclear. The germline V gene has CDR1 LNHNV and CDR2 YYDKDF (reference sequence). The CDR3 is 17 amino acids. V lost 0 bases and J 0 bases, leaving 11 bases between the germline ends. The CDR3 bases are TGTGCCACCAGCAGAGATGATTTTAGGGCAACTAATGAAAAACTGTTTTTT. It yields the protein CATSRDDFRATNEKLFF.

This rearrangement joins TRBV4-1 to TRBJ2-1, with 8 positions matching TRBD2. CDR3 size: 16 residues. Germline V gene sequence: CDR1 MGHRA, CDR2 YSYEKL. The trim removed 4 bases at V and 4 bases at J, leaving 9 bases unmatched. The chain's CDR3 is CASSLTTSAIYNEQFF. Here the CDR3 DNA reads TGCGCCAGCAGCCTTACGACTAGCGCCATTTACAATGAGCAGTTCTTC.

V gene TRBV6-5 combines with J gene TRBJ2-7; tentatively, D is TRBD1 (5 bases). The CDR3 runs 14 residues. Germline loops: CDR1 MNHEY, CDR2 SVGAGI. Trimming cost V 2 bases and J 0 bases, with 8 bases left between them. The CDR3 here is CASSYLRDSYEQYF. In DNA form, the CDR3 reads TGTGCCAGCAGTTACCTCAGGGACTCCTACGAGCAGTACTTC.

In the case of this clone: A much larger clone is a single base away; this may be a read error. CDR3 sequence (DNA): TGTGCCTGGAGCACCGGACAGAATAAGCCCCAGCATTTT. Its protein product is CAWSTGQNKPQHF. This rearrangement joins TRBV30 to TRBJ1-5; possibly TRBD1 for D (6 bases). In germline, CDR1 is GTSNPN, CDR2 SVGIG (reference sequence). Trimming pared 3 bases from V and 8 bases from J, leaving 14 bases between. The CDR3 sequence is 13 residues long.

CDR3 bases: TGTGCCAGCAGTTCGGCCGAAGGAAGAAACACCATATATTTT. This gives the protein CASSSAEGRNTIYF. The chain has TRBV28 and TRBJ1-3, with unresolved D. Per the germline V gene, CDR1 is MDHEN and CDR2 is SYDVKM. V shed 4 bases and J shed 5 bases, with 12 bases lying between them. The CDR3 has 14 residues.

CDR3 DNA sequence: TGTGCCAGCAGCCAAGTCTGGCGGGAGGCGGGGGAGACCCAGTACTTC. Its protein is CASSQVWREAGETQYF. The V and J genes are TRBV9 and TRBJ2-5, with 8 bases aligning to TRBD2. V lost 4 bases, J lost 5 bases, and 13 bases stayed unmatched. Germline CDR1 is SGDLS and CDR2 is YYNGEE. The CDR3 consists of 16 residues.

V usage is TRBV18 and J usage is TRBJ2-5; tentatively, D is TRBD1 (6 bases). Trimming pared 2 bases from V and 2 bases from J, leaving 12 bases between. The CDR3 sequence is 15 residues long. Germline V CDR1 and CDR2: KGHSH, LQKENI. In DNA, the CDR3 is TGTGCCAGCTCACCAATACAGGGTGCGCAAGAGACCCAGTACTTC. It translates to CASSPIQGAQETQYF.

The J gene is TRBJ1-1, the V gene TRBV29-1; 12 bases map to TRBD1. The germline CDR1 and CDR2 sequences are SQVTM and ANQGSEA. V shed 8 bases, J shed 4 bases, and the junction held 11 bases outside the gene matches. The length of the CDR3 is 15 residues. This CDR3 is CSISHVGQGATEAFF. The CDR3 nucleotides read TGCAGCATTTCCCACGTGGGACAGGGGGCCACTGAAGCTTTCTTT.

V usage is TRBV30 and J usage is TRBJ2-4; D is unresolved. The CDR3 is made up of 14 amino acids. The V gene's germline CDR1 is GTSNPN and CDR2 SVGIG (reference sequence). V was clipped by 5 bases and J by 0 bases, with 11 bases between them. CDR3 in DNA: TGTGCCTGGGACAAAAACTTAGCCAAAAACATTCAGTACTTC. Translation gives CAWDKNLAKNIQYF.

V usage is TRBV11-3 and J usage is TRBJ2-1; 11 nucleotides align to TRBD2. The germline gives CDR1 SGHNT, CDR2 YENEEA. V lost 1 base, J lost 2 bases, and 4 bases stayed unmatched. The CDR3 length is 17 residues. Written as DNA, the CDR3 is TGTGCCAGCAGCTTAGGTACTAGCGGGAGTACCTACAATGAGCAGTTCTTC. This encodes CASSLGTSGSTYNEQFF.

The gene calls are TRBV5-4 and TRBJ2-1; tentative D call: TRBD2 (5 bases). The germline gives CDR1 SGHNT, CDR2 YYREEE (reference sequence). V was trimmed by 0 bases and J by 7 bases, leaving 14 bases between them. CDR3 length: 15 amino acids. The CDR3 is CASSLGSAEQNEQFF. As DNA, the CDR3 is TGTGCCAGCAGCTTGGGGTCAGCGGAGCAGAATGAGCAGTTCTTC. Combining the CDR3 with reference TRBV5-4 and TRBJ2-1 gives the whole variable domain ETGVTQSPTHLIKTRGQQVTLRCSSQSGHNTVSWYQQALGQGPQFIFQYYREEENGRGNFPPRFSGLQFPNYSSELNVNALELDDSALYLCASSLGSAEQNEQFFGPGTRLTVL.

This clone has only one observation. The gene calls are TRBV6-5 and TRBJ2-7; D uncertain. Trimming removed 6 bases from V and 2 bases from J, with 14 bases in between. CDR3 length: 14 residues. Germline CDR1 reads MNHEY; CDR2 reads SVGAGI. This chain's CDR3 is CASRRRVRPYEQYF. The CDR3 DNA follows: TGTGCCAGCAGGCGCCGCGTCAGGCCCTACGAGCAGTACTTC.

This clone was observed a single time. The chain couples TRBV18 to TRBJ2-1; 8 positions match TRBD2. Per germline, CDR1 KGHSH and CDR2 LQKENI. V gave up 8 bases and J gave up 6 bases; unmatched junction bases: 9. CDR3 length: 14 residues. The CDR3 nucleotides are TGTGCCAGCCATTTAGCGGGAATAGGCAATGAGCAGTTCTTC. Translated, it gives CASHLAGIGNEQFF.

The chain recombines TRBV27 with TRBJ1-6; D is uncertain. V was shortened by 5 bases and J by 10 bases, with 12 bases between the two germline ends. The CDR3 has 13 amino acids. CDR1 and CDR2 from the germline V gene are MNHEY and SMNVEV (reference sequence). CDR3 region: CASSTGGQSPLHF. The CDR3 bases are TGTGCCAGCAGTACCGGTGGGCAGTCACCCCTCCACTTT.